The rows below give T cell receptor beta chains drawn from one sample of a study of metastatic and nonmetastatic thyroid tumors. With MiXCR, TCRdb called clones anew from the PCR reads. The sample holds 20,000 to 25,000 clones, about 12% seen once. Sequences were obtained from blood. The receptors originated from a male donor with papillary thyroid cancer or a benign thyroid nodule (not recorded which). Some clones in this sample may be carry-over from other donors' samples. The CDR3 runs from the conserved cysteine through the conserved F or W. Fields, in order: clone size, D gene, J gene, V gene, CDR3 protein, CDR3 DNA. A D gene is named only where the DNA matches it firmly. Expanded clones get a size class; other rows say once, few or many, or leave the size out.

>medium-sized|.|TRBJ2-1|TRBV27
CASSSGSGFISSYNEQFF
TGTGCCAGCAGCAGTGGCAGCGGTTTTATTAGCTCCTACAATGAGCAGTTCTTC
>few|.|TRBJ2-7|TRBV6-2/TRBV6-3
CASSRPYEQYF
TGTGCCAGCAGTCGCCCCTACGAGCAGTACTTC
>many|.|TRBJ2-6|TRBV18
CASSFLPSGANVLTF
TGTGCCAGCTCATTTCTCCCCTCTGGGGCCAACGTCCTGACTTTC
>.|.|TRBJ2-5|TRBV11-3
CASSLGRAGRETQYF
TGTGCCAGCAGCTTAGGCCGTGCAGGGAGGGAGACCCAGTACTTC
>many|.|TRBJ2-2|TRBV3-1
CASSQDRGTGELFF
TGTGCCAGCAGCCAAGATCGGGGCACCGGGGAGCTGTTTTTT
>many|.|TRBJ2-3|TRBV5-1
CASGVAADTQYF
TGCGCCAGCGGCGTGGCGGCAGATACGCAGTATTTT
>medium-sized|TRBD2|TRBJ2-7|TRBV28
CASSQGEREFYEQYF
TGTGCCAGCAGCCAAGGAGAGCGGGAGTTTTACGAGCAGTACTTC
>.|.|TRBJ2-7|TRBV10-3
CAIGRPPSEDYEQYF
TGTGCCATTGGCAGACCTCCGTCTGAGGATTACGAGCAGTACTTC
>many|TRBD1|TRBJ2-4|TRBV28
CASSLFAGQGARAKNIQYF
TGTGCCAGCAGTTTATTCGCGGGACAGGGGGCGCGGGCCAAAAACATTCAGTACTTC
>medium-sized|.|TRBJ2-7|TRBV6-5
CASSYPGDEQYF
TGTGCCAGCAGTTACCCAGGGGACGAGCAGTACTTC
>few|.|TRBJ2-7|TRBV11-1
CASSLGVGGKSYEQYF
TGTGCCAGCAGCTTAGGTGTGGGGGGAAAATCCTACGAGCAGTACTTC
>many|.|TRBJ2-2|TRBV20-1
CSARVPMGELFF
TGCAGTGCTAGAGTTCCAATGGGGGAGCTGTTTTTT
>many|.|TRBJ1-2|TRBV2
CASSEGTLAGNGYTF
TGTGCCAGCAGCGAAGGCACACTTGCAGGGAATGGCTACACCTTC
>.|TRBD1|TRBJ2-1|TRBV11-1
CASSRGQGIGNEQFF
TGTGCCAGCAGCAGAGGACAGGGGATTGGCAATGAGCAGTTCTTC
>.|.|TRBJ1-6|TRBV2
CASSARVQLDSPLHF
TGTGCCAGCAGTGCCCGGGTCCAGTTGGATTCACCCCTCCACTTT
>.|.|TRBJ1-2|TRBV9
CASSPQTANYGYTF
TGTGCCAGCAGCCCCCAGACAGCTAACTATGGCTACACCTTC
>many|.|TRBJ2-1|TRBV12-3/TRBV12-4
CASSLGAGKGGGVNEQFF
TGTGCCAGCAGTTTAGGGGCAGGGAAGGGCGGTGGAGTCAATGAGCAGTTCTTC
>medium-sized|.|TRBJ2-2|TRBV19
CASSAEPTGGELFF
TGTGCCAGTAGTGCCGAGCCGACAGGCGGGGAGCTGTTTTTT
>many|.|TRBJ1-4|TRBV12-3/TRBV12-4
CATSGRTNEKLFF
TGTGCCACGAGTGGGAGGACTAATGAAAAACTGTTTTTT
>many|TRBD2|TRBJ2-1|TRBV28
CASSTWTSGRFNEQFF
TGTGCCAGCAGCACCTGGACTAGCGGGAGGTTCAATGAGCAGTTCTTC
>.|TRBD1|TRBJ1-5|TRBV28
CASSSGTVAFQPQHF
TGTGCCAGCAGTTCCGGGACAGTGGCCTTTCAGCCCCAGCATTTT
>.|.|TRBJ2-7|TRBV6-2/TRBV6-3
CVSSYRDGQYF
TGTGTCAGCAGTTATAGGGACGGGCAGTACTTC